The next 32 T cell receptor beta chains were all read from a single sample in a study of a mutant IDH1 vaccine in newly diagnosed glioma. Time point of the sample: week 11, during vaccination. Topical imiquimod was applied with each vaccine dose, which held 300 ug of mutant IDH1 20-mer peptide. The assay was immunoSEQ multiplex PCR, and TCRdb's table has in-frame clones only and misses some. This sample yields some 25,000 clones, of which around 77% are seen a single time; approximately 9.5% belongs to the top ten. No cognate antigen is known for these TCRs. The material was PBMCs, obtained from a glioma patient whose treatment included an IDH1 peptide vaccine. These TCRs come from a woman aged 18 to 35 with glioma.

This chain links TRBV4-3 with TRBJ2-7; 12 bases fit TRBD2. There are 15 residues in the CDR3. The germline CDR1 and CDR2 sequences are LGHNA and YSLEER. Unmatched junction bases numbered 5, after V lost 6 bases and J lost 2 bases. CDR3 in DNA: TGCGCCAGCAGATACGGACTAGCGGGGACCTACGAGCAGTACTTC. It codes for CASRYGLAGTYEQYF.

This chain joins TRBV2 and TRBJ2-5; D is undetermined. Germline CDR1 SNHLY, CDR2 FYNNEI. The V gene lost 6 bases and the J gene lost 2 bases, with 13 bases spanning the gap. The CDR3 extends over 14 amino acids. The CDR3 is CASSADVGQETQYF. CDR3 nucleotides: TGTGCCAGCAGCGCCGATGTTGGGCAAGAGACCCAGTACTTC.

The chain recombines TRBV2 with TRBJ1-5; the match to TRBD1 covers 8 bases. The trim removed 5 bases at V and 1 base at J, leaving 4 bases unmatched. The CDR3 runs 15 residues. Germline V gene lookup returns CDR1 SNHLY and CDR2 FYNNEI. The CDR3 coding sequence is TGTGCCAGCAGTTACGACAGGGGAAGCAATCAGCCCCAGCATTTT. Translated: CASSYDRGSNQPQHF. Full variable domain (missing parts from reference TRBV2 and TRBJ1-5): EPEVTQTPSHQVTQMGQEVILRCVPISNHLYFYWYRQILGQKVEFLVSFYNNEISEKSEIFDDQFSVERPDGSNFTLKIRSTKLEDSAMYFCASSYDRGSNQPQHFGDGTRLSIL.

The gene calls are TRBV4-3 and TRBJ2-2, with D hard to call. V shed 1 base and J shed 6 bases, with 3 bases lying between them. Germline lookup yields CDR1 LGHNA and CDR2 YSLEER. The CDR3 sequence is 12 residues long. The CDR3 DNA reads TGCGCCAGCAGCCAAGGCTCCGGGGAGCTGTTTTTT. Its translation: CASSQGSGELFF.

This rearrangement joins TRBV7-2 to TRBJ1-4; possibly TRBD1 for D (5 bases). Germline V gene sequence: CDR1 SGHTA, CDR2 FQGNSA. Trimming pared 5 bases from V and 4 bases from J, leaving 14 bases between. This CDR3 is built from 15 residues. CDR3 amino acids: CASSPRDGFNEKLFF. CDR3 in DNA: TGTGCCAGCAGCCCCAGGGACGGCTTTAATGAAAAACTGTTTTTT.

The J gene is TRBJ2-2, the V gene TRBV6-6, with D uncertain. Trimming removed 3 bases from V and 2 bases from J, with 13 bases in between. The CDR3 covers 16 residues. The germline V gene encodes CDR1 MNHNY and CDR2 SVGAGI (reference sequence). DNA of the CDR3: TGTGCCAGCAGTTATGAGAACAGCTTTAACACCGGGGAGCTGTTTTTT. Its translation is CASSYENSFNTGELFF.

This chain uses TRBV7-2 with TRBJ1-2, with D perhaps matching TRBD1 (5 bases). Germline V gene lookup returns CDR1 SGHTA and CDR2 FQGNSA. V lost 4 bases and J 2 bases, leaving 17 bases between the germline ends. The CDR3 length is 16 residues. The CDR3 sequence is CASSSPPGGLNYGYTF. CDR3 DNA sequence: TGTGCCAGCAGCTCACCCCCCGGGGGATTGAACTATGGCTACACCTTC.

The rearrangement joins TRBV14 to TRBJ2-2; the D gene is possibly TRBD1 (5 bases). Germline CDR1 is SGHDN and CDR2 is FVKESK. The V end lost 1 base, the J end lost 5 bases, and 17 bases lay between the germline ends. This CDR3 has 17 amino acids. This chain's CDR3 is CASSQVGAIGGTGELFF. The CDR3, as DNA: TGTGCCAGCAGCCAAGTAGGGGCCATAGGTGGGACCGGGGAGCTGTTTTTT.

The V and J genes are TRBV27 and TRBJ2-7; D gene uncertain. Germline-derived CDR1 and CDR2 are MNHEY and SMNVEV (reference sequence). CDR3 length: 13 residues. V lost 4 bases to trimming and J lost 0 bases, with 7 bases between them. The CDR3 spells CASSYRFSYEQYF. CDR3 bases: TGTGCCAGCAGTTATCGGTTCTCCTACGAGCAGTACTTC.

The chain joins TRBV19 to TRBJ2-5; TRBD2 matches at 8 bases. Per germline, CDR1 LNHDA and CDR2 SQIVND (reference sequence). The CDR3 is 13 amino acids. The junction had 10 bases not matched to a gene; V was cut back by 9 bases and J by 7 bases. The CDR3 here is CASRLAAGGTQYF. The DNA of the CDR3 is TGTGCCAGCAGACTAGCTGCGGGAGGGACCCAGTACTTC.

The V gene is TRBV9, the J gene TRBJ2-5; D possibly corresponds to TRBD2 (6 bases). The germline CDR1 and CDR2 sequences are SGDLS and YYNGEE. The CDR3 runs to 15 residues. V was pared by 4 bases and J by 5 bases, with 18 bases between. The DNA of the CDR3 is TGTGCCAGCAGCTTCTATGGCGGGGTGGGGGAGACCCAGTACTTC. Translated, it gives CASSFYGGVGETQYF.

The CDR3 nucleotides are TGCGCCAGCAGCCCCGGAATAGATGCCAGGGAGCTGTTTTTT. It translates to CASSPGIDARELFF. This rearrangement joins TRBV5-1 to TRBJ2-2; D is uncertain. The CDR3 length is 14 residues. Trimming pared 4 bases from V and 9 bases from J, leaving 16 bases between. CDR1 and CDR2 from the germline V gene are SGHRS and YFSETQ.

This sequence joins TRBV4-3 and TRBJ1-2, with a weak D call TRBD1 (6 bases). V was clipped by 5 bases and J by 3 bases, with 16 bases between them. The CDR3 is 15 amino acids. Germline CDR1 is LGHNA and CDR2 is YSLEER. CDR3 DNA: TGCGCCAGCAGCATAGGGAGGGGGTTGTACTATGGCTACACCTTC. It is translated as CASSIGRGLYYGYTF.

The chain uses TRBV6-5 and TRBJ2-2; D perhaps matches TRBD1 (5 bases). Between the trimmed V and J ends, which lost 6 bases and 0 bases, there was a span of 8 bases. The CDR3 consists of 14 residues. Germline loops: CDR1 MNHEY, CDR2 SVGAGI. The CDR3 spells CASRRQSNTGELFF. CDR3 bases: TGTGCCAGCAGACGACAGTCGAACACCGGGGAGCTGTTTTTT.

This chain links TRBV28 with TRBJ1-1; TRBD1 is a possible D gene (6 bases). Germline V gives CDR1 MDHEN, CDR2 SYDVKM. Trimming took off 8 bases at V and 4 bases at J, with 17 bases between the two ends. This CDR3 is built from 14 residues. In DNA, the CDR3 is TGTGCCAGCGGCGAACCCAGGGGAAGCACTGAAGCTTTCTTT. It codes for CASGEPRGSTEAFF.

The chain joins TRBV6-1 to TRBJ1-4, with TRBD1 matching over 9 bases. J was trimmed by 4 bases and V by 7 bases; bases with no gene match: 4. This CDR3 spans 14 amino acids. Germline V lookup: CDR1 MNHNS, CDR2 SASEGT. The CDR3 reads CASNRQGVNEKLFF. The CDR3 DNA reads TGTGCCAGCAACCGACAGGGGGTTAATGAAAAACTGTTTTTT.

The chain is built from TRBV4-1 and TRBJ1-1; no clear D. Germline CDR1 MGHRA, CDR2 YSYEKL. This CDR3 is 16 amino acids long. Between the trimmed V and J ends, which lost 0 bases and 3 bases, there was a span of 14 bases. The CDR3 DNA reads TGCGCCAGCAGCCAAGAATCTGGCAGTAGGGACACTGAAGCTTTCTTT. Translation gives CASSQESGSRDTEAFF.

This clone has a handful of counts. The chain uses TRBV2 and TRBJ2-1, with 8 bases that match TRBD1. The CDR3 has 14 residues. The germline CDR1 and CDR2 sequences are SNHLY and FYNNEI. Trimming cost V 5 bases and J 7 bases; bases outside gene matches: 7. In DNA form, the CDR3 reads TGTGCCAGCAGTCCAGGACAGGGATGGAATGAGCAGTTCTTC. It translates to CASSPGQGWNEQFF.

This chain connects TRBV6-1 to TRBJ2-2; D is perhaps TRBD1 or TRBD2 (5 bases each). Per the germline V gene, CDR1 is MNHNS and CDR2 is SASEGT. V lost 2 bases and J 5 bases, leaving 15 bases between the germline ends. This CDR3 is 16 amino acids long. CDR3 nucleotide sequence: TGTGCCAGCAGTGAACCGTCGGGACCCAATACCGGGGAGCTGTTTTTT. It yields the protein CASSEPSGPNTGELFF.

This sequence joins TRBV11-3 and TRBJ1-1; D gene unclear. The V end was cut by 5 bases, the J end by 4 bases, with 11 bases between. Germline CDR1 reads SGHNT; CDR2 reads YENEEA. The CDR3 has 13 residues. CDR3 protein: CASSPTPSTEAFF. The CDR3 bases are TGTGCCAGCAGCCCAACACCCTCCACTGAAGCTTTCTTT.

This clone was seen only a few times. This sequence joins TRBV9 and TRBJ1-2; no reliable D call. The CDR3 contains 12 residues. Per germline, CDR1 SGDLS and CDR2 YYNGEE. Trimming removed 5 bases at V and 10 bases at J, with 15 bases between. CDR3 DNA sequence: TGTGCCAGCAGGGCTTCGGGGTCCTACTACACCTTC. This translates into CASRASGSYYTF.

The chain has TRBV9 and TRBJ2-2, with 7 bases that match TRBD1. Trimming at V came to 6 bases and at J to 0 bases, leaving 2 bases not matched to a gene. CDR3 size: 14 residues. Germline V lookup: CDR1 SGDLS, CDR2 YYNGEE. This chain's CDR3 is CASNQGANTGELFF. Here the CDR3 DNA reads TGTGCCAGCAATCAGGGGGCGAACACCGGGGAGCTGTTTTTT. The full variable domain, in which reference TRBV9 and TRBJ2-2 provide the parts outside the CDR3, is DSGVTQTPKHLITATGQRVTLRCSPRSGDLSVYWYQQSLDQGLQFLIQYYNGEERAKGNILERFSAQQFPDLHSELNLSSLELGDSALYFCASNQGANTGELFFGEGSRLTVL.

The chain links TRBV5-1 to TRBJ2-1; 9 bases fit TRBD2. The CDR3 totals 16 residues. The junction had 10 bases not matched to a gene; V was cut back by 4 bases and J by 5 bases. Germline V gene lookup returns CDR1 SGHRS and CDR2 YFSETQ. CDR3 DNA: TGCGCCAGCAGCCTGGTCGGGCTAGCGGGGAACAATGAGCAGTTCTTC. Translation gives CASSLVGLAGNNEQFF.

The V call is TRBV11-3, the J call TRBJ1-2; maybe TRBD1 (6 bases). This CDR3 is built from 17 residues. The germline CDR1 and CDR2 sequences are SGHNT and YENEEA. V was clipped by 2 bases and J by 1 base, with 17 bases between them. In nucleotides, the CDR3 is TGTGCCAGCAGCTTAAGATTAACAGGGACCGTTAACTATGGCTACACCTTC. This translates into CASSLRLTGTVNYGYTF.

Sample share makes this clone medium-sized. The chain couples TRBV5-1 to TRBJ1-2; a possible D gene is TRBD1 (6 bases). This CDR3 is 13 amino acids long. From germline, CDR1 is SGHRS and CDR2 YFSETQ. V dropped 0 bases and J dropped 8 bases, with 11 bases sitting between them. DNA for the CDR3: TGCGCCAGCAGCTTGGAGAGAGGGGGAGGCTACACCTTC. Its protein product is CASSLERGGGYTF.

The chain combines TRBV5-4 with TRBJ1-4; D is uncertain. This CDR3 comprises 15 residues. Deletions cut 6 bases from V and 5 bases from J, with 17 bases between. Germline-derived CDR1 and CDR2 are SGHNT and YYREEE (reference sequence). The CDR3 sequence: CASTSNGAKNEKLFF. The DNA for the CDR3 is TGTGCCAGCACCTCGAATGGAGCGAAGAATGAAAAACTGTTTTTT.

The V call is TRBV7-8, the J call TRBJ1-4; D unclear. The CDR3 is made up of 14 amino acids. Germline values: CDR1 SGHVS, CDR2 FQNEAQ. The V end was cut by 5 bases, the J end by 8 bases, with 15 bases between. CDR3 sequence (DNA): TGTGCCAGCAGCACCGGGGAGGGAGGCGAAAAACTGTTTTTT. Its translation is CASSTGEGGEKLFF.

The CDR3 sequence: CASSQRNSPLHF. In DNA form, the CDR3 reads TGTGCCAGTAGCCAGAGGAATTCACCCCTCCACTTT. The chain uses TRBV19 and TRBJ1-6; D remains unclear. This CDR3 region has 12 residues. Trimming removed 6 bases at V and 7 bases at J, with 7 bases between. Germline values: CDR1 LNHDA, CDR2 SQIVND (reference sequence).

The chain is built from TRBV5-1 and TRBJ2-7; D not certain. The germline V and J ends were trimmed by 3 bases and 5 bases, with 6 bases remaining between them. CDR3 size: 11 residues. Germline V CDR1 and CDR2: SGHRS, YFSETQ. The CDR3 loop reads CASSSANEQYF. The CDR3, as DNA: TGCGCCAGCAGCTCGGCAAACGAGCAGTACTTC.

This clone was counted only a few times. J is TRBJ1-6 and V is TRBV9; D is undetermined. Germline-derived CDR1 and CDR2 are SGDLS and YYNGEE. Between the trimmed V and J ends, which lost 1 base and 8 bases, there was a span of 7 bases. CDR3 length: 13 amino acids. CDR3 protein: CASSVQPDSPLHF. The DNA of the CDR3 is TGTGCCAGCAGCGTACAGCCGGATTCACCCCTCCACTTT.

The chain joins TRBV7-8 to TRBJ2-5; D is ambiguous. The germline CDR1 and CDR2 sequences are SGHVS and FQNEAQ. V lost 5 bases and J 3 bases, leaving 13 bases between the germline ends. The CDR3 runs 14 residues. CDR3 bases: TGTGCCAGCAGCCCCCGAGACCGGAAAGAGACCCAGTACTTC. Its protein product is CASSPRDRKETQYF.

The chain employs TRBV10-3 and TRBJ1-2; maybe TRBD1 (5 bases). Germline V CDR1 and CDR2: ENHRY, SYGVKD. The CDR3 extends over 14 amino acids. Trimming shortened V by 4 bases and J by 7 bases, and 16 bases separated the two germline ends. The CDR3 DNA follows: TGTGCCATCAGTGTGGAAAGGGGTTTTAGTGGCTACACCTTC. Encoded protein: CAISVERGFSGYTF.